This T cell receptor (beta chain) derives from a study of early T cells in non-severe SARS-CoV-2 infection. Study background: RNA in bulk from unsorted whole blood was sequenced, and chains were unpaired.

Via MiXCR, TCRdb re-called the 5' RACE reads, giving one row per CDR3 protein. The top ten hold over 3% of the sample, which has 40,000 to 55,000 distinct CDR3 sequences, approximately 4% seen once. The V gene's germline CDR1 is GTSNPN and CDR2 SVGIG (reference sequence). Trimming stripped 1 base from V and 6 bases from J, with 7 bases between. The CDR3 extends over 11 amino acids. The receptor was derived from an adult who was a healthcare worker with PCR-confirmed SARS-CoV-2 infection or an uninfected control (not recorded which). Sample: whole blood. The V gene is TRBV30, the J gene TRBJ2-7; tentatively, D is TRBD2 (6 bases). CDR3 bases: TGTGCCTGGAGTGCGGAGGGCGAGCAGTACTTC. Protein: CAWSAEGEQYF.